This T cell receptor beta chain was identified in a study of blood T cell repertoires in COVID-19. The germline V and J ends were trimmed by 4 bases and 5 bases, with 14 bases remaining between them. The CDR3 is made up of 14 amino acids. In germline, CDR1 is SQVTM, CDR2 ANQGSEA. Measured with immunoSEQ multiplex PCR; TCRdb has only the in-frame clones, and not every one. The sample lists fewer than 700,000 clones, approximately 91% seen once, with 7.5% to 9.5% in the top ten. Patients of the Seattle cohort, enrolled during active infection, were followed longitudinally. This chain connects TRBV29-1 to TRBJ1-4; D possibly corresponds to TRBD1 (6 bases). The TCR comes from a woman aged 45 to 65 with COVID-19, enrolled during active disease. The sequenced sample consisted of peripheral blood. This CDR3 is CSVVKGGANEKLFF. The DNA for the CDR3 is TGCAGCGTTGTAAAAGGGGGTGCGAATGAAAAACTGTTTTTT.